The rows below give T cell receptor beta chains drawn from one sample of a study of blood T cell repertoires in COVID-19. Using immunoSEQ multiplex PCR, the repertoire was profiled, and TCRdb retains in-frame clones only, with some absent. This sample carries approximately 25,000 clones, more than 80% of them seen once, and the ten largest clones take less than 2.5%. Source material: peripheral blood. Every receptor here comes from a woman in her 70s with COVID-19, enrolled during active disease. Each CDR3 is given with its conserved first and last residue. Fields, in order: clone size, J gene, D gene, CDR3 length, V gene, CDR3 protein, CDR3 DNA. D genes are given only for firm matches. Size values are once, few and many counts, or a class for expanded clones, and some rows have none.

>NA|TRBJ1-5|NA|15|TRBV5-1
CASSLSPGGNQPQHF
TGCGCCAGCAGCTTATCCCCTGGGGGGAATCAGCCCCAGCATTTT
>NA|TRBJ2-5|TRBD2|16|TRBV9
CASSRSGGARQETQYF
TGTGCCAGCAGCCGTAGCGGGGGGGCCCGCCAAGAGACCCAGTACTTC
>NA|TRBJ1-3|TRBD1|13|TRBV6-5
CASSQGAGNTIYF
TGTGCCAGCAGCCAGGGGGCTGGAAACACCATATATTTT
>once|TRBJ1-4|NA|15|TRBV7-3
CASSPAGGIGEKLFF
TGTGCCAGCAGCCCGGCGGGAGGGATTGGTGAAAAACTGTTTTTT
>NA|TRBJ2-7|TRBD2|14|TRBV7-2
CASSLAGGMYEQYF
TGTGCCAGCAGCTTAGCGGGGGGGATGTACGAGCAGTACTTC
>few|TRBJ2-2|NA|15|TRBV5-4
CASSSPPEGTGELFF
TGTGCCAGCAGCAGCCCCCCGGAGGGCACCGGGGAGCTGTTTTTT
>NA|TRBJ1-1|NA|15|TRBV15
CATSGGKGVGTEAFF
TGTGCCACCAGCGGTGGGAAGGGGGTGGGTACTGAAGCTTTCTTT
>NA|TRBJ1-2|TRBD1|14|TRBV5-1
CASSSGQGRYGYTF
TGCGCCAGCAGCTCGGGACAGGGGAGGTATGGCTACACCTTC
>once|TRBJ1-2|TRBD1|15|TRBV4-3
CASSQVLGGRDGYTF
TGCGCCAGCAGCCAAGTTTTAGGGGGCCGGGATGGCTACACCTTC
>NA|TRBJ2-5|NA|14|TRBV6-5
CASKVEGGQETQYF
TGTGCCAGCAAGGTCGAGGGGGGGCAAGAGACCCAGTACTTC
>NA|TRBJ2-3|TRBD2|16|TRBV7-2
CASSTPAGVGTDTQYF
TGTGCCAGCAGCACACCAGCGGGAGTTGGTACAGATACGCAGTATTTT
>once|TRBJ2-3|TRBD2|17|TRBV25-1
CASSESSSGRVPPTQYF
TGTGCCAGCAGTGAATCTTCTAGCGGGAGGGTCCCACCTACGCAGTATTTT
>NA|TRBJ1-2|NA|13|TRBV19
CASSIAGQYGYTF
TGTGCCAGTAGTATAGCCGGACAGTATGGCTACACCTTC
>NA|TRBJ2-3|TRBD2|16|TRBV4-2
CASSHGTSGGTDTQYF
TGTGCCAGCAGCCATGGGACTAGCGGGGGCACAGATACGCAGTATTTT
>NA|TRBJ1-5|TRBD1|15|TRBV15
CATSNLQGADQPQHF
TGTGCCACCAGCAACCTCCAGGGGGCAGATCAGCCCCAGCATTTT
>NA|TRBJ2-1|TRBD2|15|TRBV7-8
CASRVAGGGRNEQFF
TGTGCCAGCAGGGTAGCGGGAGGTGGTAGGAATGAGCAGTTCTTC
>NA|TRBJ2-5|NA|13|TRBV19
CASSPDSAETQYF
TGTGCCAGTAGCCCCGACTCCGCAGAGACCCAGTACTTC
>NA|TRBJ2-5|TRBD1|16|TRBV9
CASSVVGQGSSETQYF
TGTGCCAGCAGCGTAGTGGGACAGGGATCGTCGGAGACCCAGTACTTC
>NA|TRBJ2-3|TRBD2|14|TRBV25-1
CASSVGLAGDTQYF
TGTGCCAGCAGTGTGGGACTAGCGGGAGATACGCAGTATTTT
>NA|TRBJ2-1|TRBD2|16|TRBV9
CASSVSGASGGNEQFF
TGTGCCAGCAGCGTCAGTGGGGCTAGCGGGGGTAATGAGCAGTTCTTC
>NA|TRBJ1-6|NA|14|TRBV2
CASSESRRNSPLHF
TGTGCCAGCAGTGAGTCTCGTCGGAATTCACCCCTCCACTTT
>NA|TRBJ2-1|TRBD2|15|TRBV7-8
CASSSTGLPNNEQFF
TGTGCCAGCAGCTCAACGGGACTACCCAACAATGAGCAGTTCTTC
>NA|TRBJ2-5|TRBD2|17|TRBV3-1/TRBV3-2
CASSPGTSGLGGETQYF
TGTGCCAGCAGCCCCGGGACTAGCGGGCTAGGGGGGGAGACCCAGTACTTC
>NA|TRBJ2-3|TRBD2|14|TRBV12-5
CASGRSGVTDTQYF
TGTGCTAGTGGCCGTAGCGGGGTAACAGATACGCAGTATTTT
>NA|TRBJ1-5|NA|13|TRBV5-1
CASRRELNQPQHF
TGCGCCAGCAGAAGAGAGCTTAATCAGCCCCAGCATTTT
>NA|TRBJ1-1|NA|14|TRBV2
CASRKSGTTTEAFF
TGTGCCAGCAGAAAATCCGGGACAACCACTGAAGCTTTCTTT
>NA|TRBJ1-2|NA|13|TRBV27
CASSPGGVYGYTF
TGTGCCAGCAGTCCCGGAGGTGTTTATGGCTACACCTTC
>NA|TRBJ1-4|NA|14|TRBV21-1
CASSKETVNEKLFF
TGTGCCAGCAGCAAAGAGACAGTCAATGAAAAACTGTTTTTT
>NA|TRBJ2-5|NA|13|TRBV6-5
CASSYTQKETQYF
TGTGCCAGCAGTTACACCCAGAAAGAGACCCAGTACTTC
>NA|TRBJ2-1|TRBD2|14|TRBV9
CASSSSGSLGEQFF
TGTGCCAGCAGCTCAAGCGGGAGTTTGGGTGAGCAGTTCTTC
>NA|TRBJ2-7|TRBD2|16|TRBV7-2
CASSWGGAGVSYEQYF
TGTGCCAGCAGCTGGGGCGGGGCGGGGGTCTCATACGAGCAGTACTTC
>NA|TRBJ1-3|NA|13|TRBV19
CASSQGSGNTIYF
TGTGCCAGTAGTCAGGGCTCTGGAAACACCATATATTTT
>NA|TRBJ1-2|NA|14|TRBV7-2
CASSPSGGPGIYTF
TGTGCCAGCAGCCCCAGCGGGGGTCCAGGGATCTACACCTTC
>once|TRBJ2-5|TRBD2|14|TRBV9
CASSPFLAEETQYF
TGTGCCAGCAGCCCCTTTCTAGCGGAAGAGACCCAGTACTTC
>NA|TRBJ1-2|TRBD1|15|TRBV6-2/TRBV6-3
CASSSRQGRVRGYTF
TGTGCCAGCAGTTCCCGACAGGGAAGGGTTCGGGGCTACACCTTC
>NA|TRBJ2-2|TRBD2|15|TRBV5-1
CASSPERGGHGELFF
TGCGCCAGCAGCCCTGAGCGGGGGGGCCACGGGGAGCTGTTTTTT
>few|TRBJ1-1|TRBD1|19|TRBV27
CASSLIGVGTGGRNTEAFF
TGTGCCAGCAGTTTAATAGGGGTGGGGACAGGGGGTAGGAACACTGAAGCTTTCTTT